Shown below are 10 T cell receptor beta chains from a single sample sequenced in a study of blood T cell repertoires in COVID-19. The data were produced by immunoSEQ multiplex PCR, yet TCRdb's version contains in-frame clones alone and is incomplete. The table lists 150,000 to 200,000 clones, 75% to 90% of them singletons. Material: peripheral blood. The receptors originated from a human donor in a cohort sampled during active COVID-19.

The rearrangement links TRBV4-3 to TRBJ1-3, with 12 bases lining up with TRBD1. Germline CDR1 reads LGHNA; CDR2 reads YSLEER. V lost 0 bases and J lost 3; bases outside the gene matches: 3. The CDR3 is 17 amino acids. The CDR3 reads CASSQDRDRGLGNTIYF. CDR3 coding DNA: TGCGCCAGCAGCCAAGATCGGGACAGGGGGCTTGGAAACACCATATATTTT.

The DNA of the CDR3 is TGTGCCAGCAGCGTCGGACAGGGGGCTTACGAGCAGTACTTC. This encodes CASSVGQGAYEQYF. This chain uses TRBV6-5 with TRBJ2-7; TRBD1 matches 11 bases. V was pared by 6 bases and J by 4 bases, with 5 bases of the junction left unmatched. Germline CDR1 MNHEY, CDR2 SVGAGI. The length of the CDR3 is 14 residues.

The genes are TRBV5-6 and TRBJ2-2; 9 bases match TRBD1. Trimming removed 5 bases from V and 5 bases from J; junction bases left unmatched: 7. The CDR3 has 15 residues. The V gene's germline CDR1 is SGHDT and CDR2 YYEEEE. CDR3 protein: CASSSGTGLTGELFF. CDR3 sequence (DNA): TGTGCCAGCAGTTCCGGGACAGGGCTAACCGGGGAGCTGTTTTTT.

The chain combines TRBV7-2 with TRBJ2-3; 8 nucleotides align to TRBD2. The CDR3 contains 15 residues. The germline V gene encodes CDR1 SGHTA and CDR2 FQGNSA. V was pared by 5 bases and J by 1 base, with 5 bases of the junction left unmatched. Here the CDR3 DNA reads TGTGCCAGCAGCCGGGAGGGCCTAGGCACAGATACGCAGTATTTT. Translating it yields CASSREGLGTDTQYF.

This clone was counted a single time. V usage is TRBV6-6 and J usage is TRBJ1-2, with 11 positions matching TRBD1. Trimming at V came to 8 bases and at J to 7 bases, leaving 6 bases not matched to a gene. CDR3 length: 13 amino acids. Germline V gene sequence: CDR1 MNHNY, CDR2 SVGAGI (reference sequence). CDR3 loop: CASGWTGGSGYTF. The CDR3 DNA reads TGTGCCAGCGGTTGGACAGGGGGCTCTGGCTACACCTTC.

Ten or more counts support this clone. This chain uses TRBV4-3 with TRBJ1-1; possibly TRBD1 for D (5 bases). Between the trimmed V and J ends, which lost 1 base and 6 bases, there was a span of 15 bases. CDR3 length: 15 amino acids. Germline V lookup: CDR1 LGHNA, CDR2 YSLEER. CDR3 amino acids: CASSQVNGGNPEAFF. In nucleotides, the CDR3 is TGCGCCAGCAGCCAAGTGAACGGGGGAAACCCTGAAGCTTTCTTT.

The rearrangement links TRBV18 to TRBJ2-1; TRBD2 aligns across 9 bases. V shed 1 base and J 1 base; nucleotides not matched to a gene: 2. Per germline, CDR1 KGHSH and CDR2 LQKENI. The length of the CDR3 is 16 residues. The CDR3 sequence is CASSPRREGSYNEQFF. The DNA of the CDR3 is TGTGCCAGCTCACCACGGCGGGAGGGATCCTACAATGAGCAGTTCTTC. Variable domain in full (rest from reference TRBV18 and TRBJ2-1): NAGVMQNPRHLVRRRGQEARLRCSPMKGHSHVYWYRQLPEEGLKFMVYLQKENIIDESGMPKERFSAEFPKEGPSILRIQQVVRGDSAAYFCASSPRREGSYNEQFFGPGTRLTVL.

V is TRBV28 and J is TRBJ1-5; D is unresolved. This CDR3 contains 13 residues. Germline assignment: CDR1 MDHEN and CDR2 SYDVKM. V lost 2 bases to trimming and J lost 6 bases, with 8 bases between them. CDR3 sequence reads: CASSLRGFQPQHF. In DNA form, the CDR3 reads TGTGCCAGCAGTTTAAGAGGTTTTCAGCCCCAGCATTTT. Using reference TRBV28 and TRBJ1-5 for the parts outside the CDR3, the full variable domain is DVKVTQSSRYLVKRTGEKVFLECVQDMDHENMFWYRQDPGLGLRLIYFSYDVKMKEKGDIPEGYSVSREKKERFSLILESASTNQTSMYLCASSLRGFQPQHFGDGTRLSIL.

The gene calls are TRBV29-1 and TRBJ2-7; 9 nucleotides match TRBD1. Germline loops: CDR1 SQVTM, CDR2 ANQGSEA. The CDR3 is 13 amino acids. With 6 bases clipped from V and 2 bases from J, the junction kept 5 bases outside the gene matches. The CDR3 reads CSVGQGGAYEQYF. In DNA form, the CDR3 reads TGCAGCGTGGGACAGGGCGGAGCCTACGAGCAGTACTTC.

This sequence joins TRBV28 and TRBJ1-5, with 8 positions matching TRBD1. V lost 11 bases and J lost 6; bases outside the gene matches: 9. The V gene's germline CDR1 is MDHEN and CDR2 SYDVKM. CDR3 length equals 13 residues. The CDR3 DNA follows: TGTGCCCTAGGACAGGGCCCTCGTCAGCCCCAGCATTTT. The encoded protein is CALGQGPRQPQHF.